The 25 T cell receptor beta chains below come from one sample, sequenced in a study of cytomegalovirus exposure and HLA in healthy donors. TCRdb's table, derived via immunoSEQ multiplex PCR, lists solely in-frame clones and lacks some. The table lists more than 55,000 clones, approximately 94% of them singletons. Sequencing was carried out using PBMCs. The receptors stem from a woman aged 18-29 years in good health and CMV-seronegative.

V gene TRBV4-1 combines with J gene TRBJ1-1, with TRBD1 identical over 8 bases. Germline V CDR1 and CDR2: MGHRA, YSYEKL. Trimming at V came to 4 bases and at J to 5 bases, leaving 6 bases not matched to a gene. The CDR3 has 14 amino acids. The CDR3, as DNA: TGCGCCAGCAGCCCTGGACAGGGTTGGACTGAAGCTTTCTTT. Translating gives CASSPGQGWTEAFF.

This chain uses TRBV28 with TRBJ1-2, with D perhaps TRBD1 (5 bases). This CDR3 has 13 amino acids. V was pared by 3 bases and J by 4 bases, with 9 bases between. Germline loops: CDR1 MDHEN, CDR2 SYDVKM. CDR3 protein: CASSLRGGYGYTF. The CDR3, as DNA: TGTGCCAGCAGTTTGCGGGGGGGCTATGGCTACACCTTC.

The CDR3 DNA sequence: TGTGCCAGCAGCAGGGGCGGACAGGGAGGGGAAAAACTGTTTTTT. Protein sequence: CASSRGGQGGEKLFF. J is TRBJ1-4 and V is TRBV5-4; 8 nucleotides align to TRBD1. The CDR3 runs to 15 residues. The ends lost 4 bases at V and 8 bases at J; junction bases unmatched: 10. Per germline, CDR1 SGHNT and CDR2 YYREEE (reference sequence). Complete variable domain (other parts from reference TRBV5-4 and TRBJ1-4): ETGVTQSPTHLIKTRGQQVTLRCSSQSGHNTVSWYQQALGQGPQFIFQYYREEENGRGNFPPRFSGLQFPNYSSELNVNALELDDSALYLCASSRGGQGGEKLFFGSGTQLSVL.

J is TRBJ1-4 and V is TRBV7-2; 7 bases match TRBD1. Germline assignment: CDR1 SGHTA and CDR2 FQGNSA. Trimming cost V 5 bases and J 7 bases; bases outside gene matches: 4. The CDR3 spans 13 residues. The CDR3 here is CASSLGTVEKLFF. The CDR3 DNA follows: TGTGCCAGCAGCCTCGGGACAGTTGAAAAACTGTTTTTT.

This clone was seen only a few times. The chain recombines TRBV7-2 with TRBJ2-7; D is perhaps TRBD2 (6 bases). V lost 0 bases, J lost 1 base, and 10 bases lay in between. The CDR3 length is 15 residues. Germline V gene lookup returns CDR1 SGHTA and CDR2 FQGNSA. The CDR3 loop reads CASSLARGLSYEQYF. The CDR3 DNA follows: TGTGCCAGCAGCTTAGCCCGGGGACTTTCCTACGAGCAGTACTTC.

The CDR3 is CASSFSSSYNEQFF. CDR3 nucleotides: TGTGCCAGCAGCTTCTCGAGCTCCTACAATGAGCAGTTCTTC. The chain recombines TRBV7-2 with TRBJ2-1; D unresolved. Trimming took off 3 bases at V and 0 bases at J, with 6 bases between the two ends. There are 14 residues in the CDR3. Germline V gives CDR1 SGHTA, CDR2 FQGNSA.

CDR3 DNA sequence: TGTGCCAGCAGTTTCCTCGCCCTTAGGAGGTCCTACAATGAGCAGTTCTTC. Amino acids: CASSFLALRRSYNEQFF. This chain uses TRBV27 with TRBJ2-1, with D tentatively TRBD2 (5 bases). The germline CDR1 and CDR2 sequences are MNHEY and SMNVEV (reference sequence). CDR3 length: 17 amino acids. Trimming shortened V by 3 bases and J by 1 base, and 16 bases separated the two germline ends.

Of note for this clone: One end of the junction is discordant with germline, which a read error may explain. The chain carries TRBV7-7 and TRBJ2-5, with 12 bases matching TRBD2. The CDR3 length is 16 residues. Germline values: CDR1 SSHAT, CDR2 FNYEAQ (reference sequence). The CDR3 loop is CASSRTLAGGQETQYF. The DNA of the CDR3 is TGTGCTAGCAGCCGGACACTAGCGGGGGGCCAAGAGACCCAGTACTTC.

Comments on this clone: This same CDR3 is encoded by further DNA sequences in the sample. The chain combines TRBV18 with TRBJ1-6; 7 bases align to TRBD1. J gave up 10 bases and V 1 base, and 4 bases lay outside the gene matches. The CDR3 consists of 14 residues. The germline gives CDR1 KGHSH, CDR2 LQKENI. The chain's CDR3 is CASSPQGADSPLHF. DNA for the CDR3: TGTGCCAGCTCACCACAGGGGGCGGACTCACCCCTCCACTTT.

The genes are TRBV13 and TRBJ2-3; a weak D match, TRBD1 (5 bases). CDR1 and CDR2 (germline): PRHDT, FYEKMQ (reference sequence). The CDR3 totals 15 residues. V lost 0 bases, J lost 2 bases, and 9 bases lay in between. The CDR3 protein is CASSLGGANTDTQYF. The CDR3 nucleotides read TGTGCCAGCAGCTTAGGAGGGGCCAACACAGATACGCAGTATTTT. Filled out from reference TRBV13 and TRBJ2-3, the complete variable domain reads AAGVIQSPRHLIKEKRETATLKCYPIPRHDTVYWYQQGPGQDPQFLISFYEKMQSDKGSIPDRFSAQQFSDYHSELNMSSLELGDSALYFCASSLGGANTDTQYFGPGTRLTVL.

The V and J genes are TRBV5-1 and TRBJ2-1; 11 bases line up with TRBD2. The CDR3 is made up of 15 amino acids. Losses at the gene ends were 6 bases for V and 5 bases for J; bases not matched to a gene: 7. Germline loops: CDR1 SGHRS, CDR2 YFSETQ. CDR3 in amino acids: CASTISLAGDNEQFF. The CDR3 DNA is TGCGCCAGCACCATTTCACTAGCGGGGGACAATGAGCAGTTCTTC.

The V and J genes are TRBV18 and TRBJ1-3; the D is unclear. Germline V gene data show CDR1 as KGHSH and CDR2 as LQKENI. CDR3 length: 16 amino acids. V lost 1 base and J 0 bases, leaving 10 bases between the germline ends. CDR3 protein: CASSPLPRDSGNTIYF. The CDR3 nucleotides read TGTGCCAGCTCACCACTTCCGCGAGACTCTGGAAACACCATATATTTT.

The chain has TRBV2 and TRBJ1-4; 7 bases are shared with TRBD1. V lost 8 bases and J lost 5; bases outside the gene matches: 8. The CDR3 is 14 amino acids. The V gene's germline CDR1 is SNHLY and CDR2 FYNNEI. The CDR3 nucleotides are TGTGCCAGCGGACGACAGGGATTGAATGAAAAACTGTTTTTT. It codes for CASGRQGLNEKLFF.

The V and J genes are TRBV18 and TRBJ2-3; possible D gene TRBD2, 6 bases. Germline V gene data show CDR1 as KGHSH and CDR2 as LQKENI. V lost 4 bases and J 2 bases, leaving 13 bases between the germline ends. The CDR3 runs to 15 residues. CDR3 in DNA: TGTGCCAGCTCACTAACTCTAGCGAACACAGATACGCAGTATTTT. Its translation is CASSLTLANTDTQYF.

V is TRBV6-6 and J is TRBJ1-1; D gene ambiguous. Per the germline V gene, CDR1 is MNHNY and CDR2 is SVGAGI (reference sequence). Trimming shortened V by 2 bases and J by 5 bases, and 15 bases separated the two germline ends. CDR3 length: 15 residues. In DNA form, the CDR3 reads TGTGCCAGCAGTTACGTTTCCGGGGTTCATACTGAAGCTTTCTTT. This translates into CASSYVSGVHTEAFF.

J is TRBJ2-5 and V is TRBV18, with 7 bases matching TRBD2. V shed 2 bases and J 3 bases; nucleotides not matched to a gene: 0. Germline CDR1 KGHSH, CDR2 LQKENI. CDR3 size: 13 residues. CDR3 sequence (DNA): TGTGCCAGCTCACCAGGACTAGAAGAGACCCAGTACTTC. Translated, it gives CASSPGLEETQYF.

CDR3 coding DNA: TGTGCCAGCATCTTGGACTTGAACACTGAAGCTTTCTTT. Translating it yields CASILDLNTEAFF. This sequence joins TRBV2 and TRBJ1-1; the D is unclear. CDR1 and CDR2 from the germline V gene are SNHLY and FYNNEI. Trimming stripped 7 bases from V and 0 bases from J, with 9 bases between. The CDR3 covers 13 residues.

CDR3 loop: CASSLQQGSTLHF. CDR3 nucleotide sequence: TGTGCCAGCAGCTTACAACAGGGATCAACCCTCCACTTT. The rearrangement joins TRBV7-3 to TRBJ1-6; D may be TRBD1 (6 bases). V shed 2 bases and J shed 14 bases, with 13 bases lying between them. The CDR3 contains 13 residues. The germline V gene encodes CDR1 SGHTA and CDR2 FQGTGA. Supplemented by reference TRBV7-3 and TRBJ1-6, the full variable domain reads GAGVSQTPSNKVTEKGKYVELRCDPISGHTALYWYRQSLGQGPEFLIYFQGTGAADDSGLPNDRFFAVRPEGSVSTLKIQRTERGDSAVYLCASSLQQGSTLHFGNGTRLTVT.

About this clone itself: Relative to the germline gene, one junction end is altered; a read error may explain this. V usage is TRBV7-7 and J usage is TRBJ2-3; 11 bases align to TRBD2. The germline gives CDR1 SSHAT, CDR2 FNYEAQ (reference sequence). CDR3 length equals 15 residues. CDR3 sequence reads: CASSLAGGPSDTQYF. CDR3 coding DNA: TGTGCTAGCAGCTTAGCGGGGGGGCCATCAGATACGCAGTATTTT.

The rearrangement links TRBV18 to TRBJ2-7; perhaps TRBD1 as D (5 bases). This CDR3 is 15 amino acids long. Germline assignment: CDR1 KGHSH and CDR2 LQKENI. Trimming cost V 3 bases and J 3 bases, with 15 bases left between them. Here the CDR3 reads CASSPSRDRFYEQYF. CDR3 DNA sequence: TGTGCCAGCTCACCGTCGCGAGACAGATTCTACGAGCAGTACTTC.

The J gene is TRBJ2-3, the V gene TRBV7-2, with 13 nucleotides matching TRBD2. The germline CDR1 and CDR2 sequences are SGHTA and FQGNSA. This CDR3 contains 16 residues. Losses at the gene ends were 6 bases for V and 6 bases for J; bases not matched to a gene: 9. In DNA, the CDR3 is TGTGCCAGCAGAAGGACTAGCGGGGGCCTGGGGGATACGCAGTATTTT. Residues: CASRRTSGGLGDTQYF.

This rearrangement joins TRBV5-4 to TRBJ2-7; D is possibly TRBD1 (6 bases). The CDR3 has 14 residues. The V and J ends lost 0 bases and 2 bases respectively, with 9 bases between them. Germline V CDR1 and CDR2: SGHNT, YYREEE (reference sequence). The CDR3 bases are TGTGCCAGCAGCTTGGTAGGGGGACCCTACGAGCAGTACTTC. Translation gives CASSLVGGPYEQYF. The full variable domain, its missing parts supplied by reference TRBV5-4 and TRBJ2-7, is ETGVTQSPTHLIKTRGQQVTLRCSSQSGHNTVSWYQQALGQGPQFIFQYYREEENGRGNFPPRFSGLQFPNYSSELNVNALELDDSALYLCASSLVGGPYEQYFGPGTRLTVT.

The chain combines TRBV6-1 with TRBJ2-7; 12 bases match TRBD1. V lost 3 bases to trimming and J lost 7 bases; unmatched junction nucleotides: 4. The CDR3 extends over 14 amino acids. CDR1 and CDR2 (germline): MNHNS, SASEGT. The CDR3 nucleotides read TGTGCCAGCAGTGAGGGACAGGGGGCCGAAGAGCAGTACTTC. It yields the protein CASSEGQGAEEQYF.

V is TRBV27 and J is TRBJ1-3; possibly TRBD1 for D (6 bases). Trimming shortened V by 7 bases and J by 3 bases, and 10 bases separated the two germline ends. CDR3 length equals 13 residues. CDR1 is MNHEY, CDR2 SMNVEV, per germline (reference sequence). CDR3 DNA sequence: TGTGCCAGCATCCAACAGGGTGGAAACACCATATATTTT. This translates into CASIQQGGNTIYF.

The chain has TRBV4-3 and TRBJ1-1; D remains ambiguous. The CDR3 has 13 residues. Germline CDR1 is LGHNA and CDR2 is YSLEER. V gave up 0 bases and J gave up 5 bases, with 7 bases separating them. CDR3: CASSQERGTEAFF. CDR3 nucleotide sequence: TGCGCCAGCAGCCAAGAAAGAGGGACTGAAGCTTTCTTT.